This T cell receptor beta chain was sequenced for a study of beta chain features in type 1 diabetes. Study results and caveats: Significant though moderate, a shortening of TCRB CDR3s appeared in all four CD4+ subsets of Type 1 diabetes patients. There were fewer insertions and more deletions at the VDJ junctions of type 1 diabetes patients.

TCRB transcripts that were expressed got sequenced, as all of the isolated RNA had been reverse transcribed. The protocol was immunoSEQ multiplex PCR, while the TCRdb copy is restricted to in-frame clones and leaves out a portion. The sample has hundreds of thousands of clones, over 12% seen once; the top ten hold roughly 0.015%. Notes on this clone: Its antigen is not identified. The sample contains more than one DNA sequence encoding this CDR3.

The length of the CDR3 is 14 residues. CDR1 KGHSH and CDR2 LQKENI come from the germline V gene. The ends were cut back, 3 bases at V and 2 bases at J, with 10 bases in the middle. What was sequenced was naive CD4+ T cells from blood. The rearrangement joins TRBV18 to TRBJ1-1; unclear D gene. The receptor was derived from a man aged 18 to 29 with type 1 diabetes. Here the CDR3 reads CASSPRGGNTEAFF. CDR3 DNA sequence: TGTGCCAGCTCACCCCGAGGAGGTAACACTGAAGCTTTCTTT.